What follows are 21 T cell receptor beta chains derived from one specimen sequenced in a study of T-cell reconstitution after alpha-beta-depleted transplantation in children. For TCRbeta, the library was prepared with unique molecular identifiers. TCRdb processed the PCR reads anew with MiXCR; each CDR3 protein has one entry. Here the sample spans roughly 280,000 distinct CDR3 sequences, around a tenth being singletons. Sequencing used peripheral blood, obtained 180 days after TCRalphabeta/CD19-depleted stem cell transplant. The receptors come from a male patient aged 2 to 9 who had a stem cell transplant for chronic granulomatous disease, so the T cells may come from the graft donor.

This clonotype came up many times. This sequence joins TRBV7-9 and TRBJ2-5; D may be TRBD1 (5 bases). Trimming shortened V by 5 bases and J by 5 bases, and 12 bases separated the two germline ends. CDR3 length equals 13 residues. Per the germline V gene, CDR1 is SEHNR and CDR2 is FQNEAQ (reference sequence). The CDR3: CASSSQGTETQYF. The CDR3 coding sequence is TGTGCCAGCAGCAGCCAGGGAACTGAGACCCAGTACTTC.

Ten or more counts support this clonotype. The chain links TRBV4-2 to TRBJ1-5; the match to TRBD1 covers 10 bases. With V trimmed by 1 base and J by 5 bases, 5 bases remained unmatched. The CDR3 sequence is 16 residues long. Germline V gene lookup returns CDR1 LGHNA and CDR2 YNFKEQ. CDR3 DNA: TGTGCCAGCAGCCAAGTATGGGACAGGGGTTATCAGCCCCAGCATTTT. It codes for CASSQVWDRGYQPQHF.

This clonotype was seen at least ten times. V is TRBV7-3 and J is TRBJ1-6; 8 bases match TRBD1. Germline values: CDR1 SGHTA, CDR2 FQGTGA. With 5 bases clipped from V and 7 bases from J, the junction kept 10 bases outside the gene matches. The CDR3 runs to 16 residues. The CDR3, as DNA: TGTGCCAGCAGCCCCACCCGGACAGGGTGGAATTCACCCCTCCACTTT. It yields the protein CASSPTRTGWNSPLHF. The full variable domain, its missing parts supplied by reference TRBV7-3 and TRBJ1-6, is GAGVSQTPSNKVTEKGKYVELRCDPISGHTALYWYRQSLGQGPEFLIYFQGTGAADDSGLPNDRFFAVRPEGSVSTLKIQRTERGDSAVYLCASSPTRTGWNSPLHFGNGTRLTVT.

The sample holds many counts of this clonotype. This sequence joins TRBV20-1 and TRBJ2-3; D remains ambiguous. The germline V gene encodes CDR1 DFQATT and CDR2 SNEGSKA (reference sequence). The CDR3 loop spans 11 amino acids. Trimming left V 4 bases short and J 4 bases short, with 6 bases between. The CDR3 DNA follows: TGCAGTGCTACCGTACCAGATACGCAGTATTTT. Protein: CSATVPDTQYF.

This clonotype has a handful of counts. The J gene is TRBJ1-1, the V gene TRBV30, with D unresolved. Looked up from germline, CDR1 is GTSNPN and CDR2 is SVGIG (reference sequence). V was trimmed by 8 bases and J by 1 base, leaving 14 bases between them. This CDR3 spans 13 amino acids. The CDR3 nucleotides read TGTGCCGCCAGGACTCAGCCGAACACTGAAGCTTTCTTT. Its translation: CAARTQPNTEAFF.

V gene TRBV7-9 combines with J gene TRBJ2-3, with 9 bases that match TRBD1. This CDR3 comprises 15 residues. The germline V gene has CDR1 SEHNR and CDR2 FQNEAQ (reference sequence). The junction had 6 bases not matched to a gene; V was cut back by 4 bases and J by 4 bases. Written as DNA, the CDR3 is TGTGCCAGCAGCTCGTCCCGGGACAGGGCAGATACGCAGTATTTT. Residues: CASSSSRDRADTQYF.

This clonotype was detected many times. This chain joins TRBV12-3 or TRBV12-4 and TRBJ2-7; D is perhaps TRBD1 (6 bases). This CDR3 is built from 14 residues. Trimming pared 6 bases from V and 0 bases from J, leaving 12 bases between. CDR3 in amino acids: CASRSTGLSYEQYF. The CDR3, as DNA: TGTGCCAGCAGATCGACAGGCCTCTCCTACGAGCAGTACTTC.

This clonotype was recorded at least ten times. V is TRBV29-1 and J is TRBJ2-1, with 8 bases fitting TRBD1. Unmatched junction bases numbered 3, after V lost 7 bases and J lost 4 bases. The length of the CDR3 is 12 residues. Germline V gives CDR1 SQVTM, CDR2 ANQGSEA. The CDR3 nucleotides read TGCAGCGAGCGGACAGGGTACAATGAGCAGTTCTTC. It is translated as CSERTGYNEQFF.

This clonotype occurred many times. The V gene is TRBV12-3 or TRBV12-4, the J gene TRBJ1-3; D is uncertain. This CDR3 is 12 amino acids long. Trimming took 8 bases from V and 2 from J, leaving 7 bases between them. CDR3 region: CASGVAGNTIYF. The DNA of the CDR3 is TGTGCCAGCGGGGTGGCTGGAAACACCATATATTTT.

This clonotype was found a few times. J is TRBJ2-7 and V is TRBV15; 9 nucleotides agree with TRBD1. Germline V lookup: CDR1 LNHNV, CDR2 YYDKDF (reference sequence). The CDR3 contains 15 residues. With V trimmed by 2 bases and J by 5 bases, 7 bases remained unmatched. As DNA, the CDR3 is TGTGCCACCAGCAGACCATTGGGGACAGGGAACGAGCAGTACTTC. Its protein product is CATSRPLGTGNEQYF.

The sample holds many counts of this clonotype. The V gene is TRBV6-2 or TRBV6-3, the J gene TRBJ2-4, with D perhaps TRBD1 (6 bases). V shed 10 bases and J shed 9 bases, with 19 bases lying between them. Germline values: CDR1 MNHEY, CDR2 SVGEGT. This CDR3 region has 13 residues. CDR3 nucleotides: TGTGCCACCCAATCAGGGGACCCGGGCATTCAGTACTTC. It is translated as CATQSGDPGIQYF.

This clonotype was recorded many times. The chain links TRBV12-3 or TRBV12-4 to TRBJ1-5, with D perhaps matching TRBD1 (5 bases). Trimming took off 1 base at V and 5 bases at J, with 12 bases between the two ends. The CDR3 spans 15 residues. CDR3 protein: CASSLEGMRDQPQHF. As DNA, the CDR3 is TGTGCCAGCAGTTTAGAGGGGATGAGGGATCAGCCCCAGCATTTT.

This clonotype was observed many times. The J gene is TRBJ2-2, the V gene TRBV4-1, with a weak D call TRBD2 (6 bases). The CDR3 extends over 15 amino acids. Germline CDR1 is MGHRA and CDR2 is YSYEKL. Trimming shortened V by 1 base and J by 4 bases, and 10 bases separated the two germline ends. The DNA of the CDR3 is TGCGCCAGCAGCCAAGTCGGGAGAAGCACCGGGGAGCTGTTTTTT. This codes for CASSQVGRSTGELFF.

This clonotype was counted ten times or more. The J gene is TRBJ2-2, the V gene TRBV20-1; maybe TRBD2 (6 bases). CDR1 and CDR2 (germline): DFQATT, SNEGSKA (reference sequence). The CDR3 spans 12 residues. V was trimmed by 6 bases and J by 7 bases, leaving 12 bases between them. The CDR3: CSARPGVGELFF. CDR3 nucleotides: TGCAGTGCCCGCCCGGGAGTCGGGGAGCTGTTTTTT.

This clonotype was recorded at least ten times. The V call is TRBV20-1, the J call TRBJ2-5; 7 nucleotides agree with TRBD2. Trimming cost V 3 bases and J 3 bases; bases outside gene matches: 10. The CDR3 loop spans 15 amino acids. Germline V CDR1 and CDR2: DFQATT, SNEGSKA (reference sequence). The CDR3 reads CSASPPGRPKETQYF. The CDR3 coding sequence is TGCAGTGCTAGCCCCCCCGGGAGGCCGAAAGAGACCCAGTACTTC.

V gene TRBV11-2 combines with J gene TRBJ2-7, with 12 bases that match TRBD1. The CDR3 is 18 amino acids. From germline, CDR1 is SGHAT and CDR2 FQNNGV. V shed 2 bases and J 0 bases; nucleotides not matched to a gene: 8. The CDR3 DNA reads as TGTGCCAGCAGCTTACAGGCGGGACAGGGGGCCGTCTCCTACGAGCAGTACTTC. Residues: CASSLQAGQGAVSYEQYF.

The rearrangement uses TRBV2 and TRBJ2-2; D is unclear. The CDR3 runs 16 residues. Germline V gives CDR1 SNHLY, CDR2 FYNNEI. Trimming cost V 2 bases and J 7 bases, with 17 bases left between them. CDR3 in amino acids: CASSERRQAKGGELFF. CDR3 coding DNA: TGTGCCAGCAGTGAAAGGCGGCAGGCTAAGGGCGGGGAGCTGTTTTTT.

This clonotype has a count of ten or more. The gene calls are TRBV12-3 or TRBV12-4 and TRBJ1-1, with D possibly being TRBD1 (5 bases). Between the trimmed V and J ends, which lost 6 bases and 4 bases, there was a span of 15 bases. The CDR3 covers 14 residues. The CDR3 loop is CASRFMGGITEAFF. The DNA of the CDR3 is TGTGCCAGCAGATTTATGGGGGGGATCACTGAAGCTTTCTTT.

This clonotype was counted many times. This sequence joins TRBV28 and TRBJ2-5; D call uncertain. The CDR3 totals 13 residues. Germline values: CDR1 MDHEN, CDR2 SYDVKM. With 2 bases removed from V and 5 bases from J, the gap between germline ends came to 9 bases. The chain's CDR3 is CASSLGVKETQYF. For the CDR3, the DNA is TGTGCCAGCAGTTTAGGGGTGAAGGAGACCCAGTACTTC.

This clonotype has ten or more counts. The V and J genes are TRBV12-3 or TRBV12-4 and TRBJ2-7; D is unresolved. With 6 bases removed from V and 2 bases from J, the gap between germline ends came to 14 bases. The CDR3 loop spans 14 amino acids. The CDR3 sequence is CASRGPLDPYEQYF. CDR3 coding DNA: TGTGCCAGCAGGGGCCCGCTCGACCCCTACGAGCAGTACTTC.

This clonotype was observed many times. The chain joins TRBV28 to TRBJ2-5; D gene ambiguous. The V end was cut by 6 bases, the J end by 1 base, with 15 bases between. The CDR3 length is 15 residues. The germline CDR1 and CDR2 sequences are MDHEN and SYDVKM. This CDR3 is CASSTPTSFQETQYF. The CDR3 DNA is TGTGCCAGCAGCACCCCGACATCCTTCCAAGAGACCCAGTACTTC.